This is a list of T cell receptor beta chains from one sample in a study of Ad26.COV2.S vaccination and SARS-CoV-2 variants. Clones were sequenced by immunoSEQ multiplex PCR, and TCRdb holds only the in-frame ones, with some missing. The sample shows approximately 300,000 clones, 86% of them seen only once. The sequences come from peripheral blood, collected in a trial of Ad26.COV2.S vaccine versus placebo. The receptors shown here come from a person between 18 and 59 years old who received the Ad26.COV2.S COVID-19 vaccine or a placebo. Both conserved end residues are part of each CDR3. D genes are given only for firm matches. Only part of the rows carry a size: once, few, many, or a class if the clone is expanded.

j_call v_call clone_size d_call cdr3_nt cdr3_aa
TRBJ2-6 TRBV6-4 many . TGTGCCAGCAGTGACTCGAGCTCTGGGGCCAACGTCCTGACTTTC CASSDSSSGANVLTF
TRBJ1-1 TRBV20-1 . . TGCAGTGCTCCCCCGAACACTGAAGCTTTCTTT CSAPPNTEAFF
TRBJ1-2 TRBV10-3 . . TGTGCCATCAGTGAGTCGGACAGCTATGGCTACACCTTC CAISESDSYGYTF
TRBJ2-3 TRBV6-6 . TRBD2 TGTGCCAGCAGCGATAGACTAGCCGGCCTCACAGATACGCAGTATTTT CASSDRLAGLTDTQYF
TRBJ2-7 TRBV18 . . TGTGCCAGCTCCTCCCGGGACAACTACGAGCAGTACTTC CASSSRDNYEQYF
TRBJ2-7 TRBV4-3 . . TGCGCCAGCAGCCAAGATTTTAATGGGGGGTTCTACGAGCAGTACTTC CASSQDFNGGFYEQYF
TRBJ2-3 TRBV4-2 . TRBD2 TGTGCCAGCAGCCCCGGGACTACTGACACAGATACGCAGTATTTT CASSPGTTDTDTQYF
TRBJ2-6 TRBV30 . . TGTGCCTGGAGTTCCTTCTCTGGGGCCAACGTCCTGACTTTC CAWSSFSGANVLTF
TRBJ2-3 TRBV6-5 . TRBD2 TGTGCCAGCAGTTACTCGGCGGGGGGAAACACAGATACGCAGTATTTT CASSYSAGGNTDTQYF
TRBJ2-5 TRBV30 . . TGTGCCTGGAGTGAACGGCGAGAGACCCAGTACTTC CAWSERRETQYF
TRBJ1-6 TRBV7-2 . . TGTGCCAGCAGTAGGACCCGTAATTCACCCCTCCACTTT CASSRTRNSPLHF
TRBJ2-2 TRBV7-2 . TRBD2 TGTGCCAGCAGCTATAGCGGGGACGCGAACACCGGGGAGCTGTTTTTT CASSYSGDANTGELFF
TRBJ2-2 TRBV5-1 few . TGCGCCAGCAGCTCTATGAACACCGGGGAGCTGTTTTTT CASSSMNTGELFF
TRBJ1-1 TRBV19 . . TGTGCCAGTAGTATGCCTGGGAGGGCGGTGAACACTGAAGCTTTCTTT CASSMPGRAVNTEAFF
TRBJ1-2 TRBV5-1 . TRBD1 TGCGCCAGCAGCTTGTCCTCACAGGGGGCGATTGGCTACACCTTC CASSLSSQGAIGYTF
TRBJ2-1 TRBV7-2 . . TGTGCCAGCAGCTTCGGGGGTTCCCTCAATGAGCAGTTCTTC CASSFGGSLNEQFF
TRBJ2-1 TRBV19 . TRBD2 TGTGCCAGTAGAGCGGGGGGCTTGCAGGAGCAGTTCTTC CASRAGGLQEQFF
TRBJ2-5 TRBV5-8 . TRBD1 TGTGCCAGCAGCTTATACCTACTACAGGGGGCTGAGACCCAGTACTTC CASSLYLLQGAETQYF
TRBJ1-1 TRBV20-1 . . TGCAGTGTTGTAGGAGACACTGAAGCTTTCTTT CSVVGDTEAFF
TRBJ2-3 TRBV7-3 once TRBD2 TGTGCCAGCAGCTCAGAAGCGGGGCCCAGCGCAGATACGCAGTATTTT CASSSEAGPSADTQYF
TRBJ1-2 TRBV7-9 . . TGTGCCAGCAGCCCTAGGTGGGACTATGGCTACACCTTC CASSPRWDYGYTF
TRBJ2-4 TRBV6-6 . . TGTGCCAGCAGCCCGCCCCAAAACATTCAGTACTTC CASSPPQNIQYF
TRBJ2-7 TRBV30 . . TGTGCCTGGAGTTCGCAGGTTGGCTACGAGCAGTACTTC CAWSSQVGYEQYF
TRBJ2-1 TRBV12-5 . . TGTGCTAGTGGTTACGGCCCGAGGAGGGACCTACATAACCCCTACAATGAGCAGTTCTTC CASGYGPRRDLHNPYNEQFF
TRBJ2-7 TRBV7-2 few TRBD1 TGTGCCAGCAGCTTAGCGACAGGGAGTTCCTACGAGCAGTACTTC CASSLATGSSYEQYF
TRBJ2-1 TRBV20-1 . TRBD2 TGCAGTGCTAGTTTACTAGCGGGGGGGGATGAGCAGTTCTTC CSASLLAGGDEQFF
TRBJ1-2 TRBV14 . TRBD1 TGTGCCAGCAGCCCCTACCGGGACAGGGAGGATGGCTACACCTTC CASSPYRDREDGYTF
TRBJ2-3 TRBV15 . TRBD1 TGTGCCACCAGCAGAGACCACCCGACAGGGAGAGATACGCAGTATTTT CATSRDHPTGRDTQYF
TRBJ1-1 TRBV7-8 . TRBD1 TGTGCCAGCGGCCTACTACAGGGGGACACTGAAGCTTTCTTT CASGLLQGDTEAFF
TRBJ1-4 TRBV7-2 . TRBD1 TGTGCCAGCACCGCCCAACCAGCCGGGACAGGGAGTGAAAAACTGTTTTTT CASTAQPAGTGSEKLFF
TRBJ2-1 TRBV4-1 many . TGCGCCAGCAGCCGTTTTCCGGGGAGCTCCTACAATGAGCAGTTCTTC CASSRFPGSSYNEQFF
TRBJ2-5 TRBV3-1/TRBV3-2 . TRBD1 TGTGCCAGCAGCCTACAGGGGGCTGAAGAGACCCAGTACTTC CASSLQGAEETQYF
TRBJ2-7 TRBV19 . TRBD1 TGTGCCAGTAGTGACTCCGGGACAGGGGGCTACGAGCAGTACTTC CASSDSGTGGYEQYF
TRBJ2-5 TRBV9 . . TGTGCCAGCAGCGTAGCTTCGGGGGCTGGAGGAGAGACCCAGTACTTC CASSVASGAGGETQYF
TRBJ2-7 TRBV7-2 . TRBD2 TGTGCCAGCAGCTTTTCGGCGGGGGGGCACTACGAGCAGTACTTC CASSFSAGGHYEQYF
TRBJ1-2 TRBV2 . . TGTGCCAGCAGCGGGGAATTCGGTTATGGCTACACCTTC CASSGEFGYGYTF
TRBJ2-6 TRBV3-1/TRBV3-2 once . TGTGCCAGCAGCCAACCAAGACAGGGAGGCTCTGGGGCCAACGTCCTGACTTTC CASSQPRQGGSGANVLTF
TRBJ1-1 TRBV6-5 . TRBD1 TGTGCCAGCAGCCCAGGGGGAAATATTGCTGAAGCTTTCTTT CASSPGGNIAEAFF
TRBJ1-1 TRBV6-5 . . TGTGCCAGCAGTTACTCTAGGACAAGTACTGAAGCTTTCTTT CASSYSRTSTEAFF
TRBJ2-1 TRBV24-1 . TRBD1 TGTGCCACCAGTGCCCTACCGGGACAGGGGGACAATGAGCAGTTCTTC CATSALPGQGDNEQFF
TRBJ2-7 TRBV7-2 . TRBD1 TGTGCCAGCAGCTTAGTGGGACAGGGCTACTACGAGCAGTACTTC CASSLVGQGYYEQYF
TRBJ2-1 TRBV7-2 . . TGTGCCAGCAGCTTAGATGGACATTACAATGAGCAGTTCTTC CASSLDGHYNEQFF
TRBJ2-3 TRBV9 . . TGTGCCAGCAGCGTAATGAGCACAGATACGCAGTATTTT CASSVMSTDTQYF
TRBJ1-2 TRBV2 . . TGTGCCAGCAGTGAAGTATGGGGAAGCGGTGGCTACACCTTC CASSEVWGSGGYTF
TRBJ1-2 TRBV7-8 . TRBD1 TGTGCCAGCAGCAAAGATCAGGGGGCGCGGCCCTATGGCTACACCTTC CASSKDQGARPYGYTF
TRBJ2-2 TRBV19 . TRBD1 TGTGCCAGTAGCGACAGGGGGTTGAACACCGGGGAGCTGTTTTTT CASSDRGLNTGELFF
TRBJ1-1 TRBV6-6 . . TGTGCTAGCTGGGGAGGCGTAGTGACTGAAGCTTTCTTT CASWGGVVTEAFF
TRBJ1-6 TRBV19 . . TGTGCCAGTAGTATGAGGCGGGAGCTCCTTTATAATTCACCCCTCCACTTT CASSMRRELLYNSPLHF
TRBJ1-6 TRBV30 . . TGTGCCTGGGACATCTATAATTCACCCCTCCACTTT CAWDIYNSPLHF
TRBJ1-5 TRBV2 . TRBD1 TGTGCCAGCAGTCCTGGACAGGGCAATCAGCCCCAGCATTTT CASSPGQGNQPQHF